This T cell receptor beta chain appears in the sequencing data of a study of shared clonotypes between healthy human individuals. Assay: immunoSEQ multiplex PCR; the TCRdb copy retains only in-frame clones and omits some. This sample has some 680,000 clones, with about 80% found just once. The CDR3 spans 14 residues. Trimming took 4 bases from V and 5 from J; bases not matched to a gene: 9. Per germline, CDR1 SQVTM and CDR2 ANQGSEA. The gene calls are TRBV29-1 and TRBJ2-3; TRBD2 matches 7 bases. The source of this sequence is a woman in her twenties or thirties in good health. Sequenced material: memory CD4+ T cells sorted from blood. Subset defined: CD45RA-negative fraction. The CDR3 region is CSVVRGSKRDTQYF. The CDR3 coding sequence is TGCAGCGTTGTTCGCGGGAGCAAGAGAGATACGCAGTATTTT.